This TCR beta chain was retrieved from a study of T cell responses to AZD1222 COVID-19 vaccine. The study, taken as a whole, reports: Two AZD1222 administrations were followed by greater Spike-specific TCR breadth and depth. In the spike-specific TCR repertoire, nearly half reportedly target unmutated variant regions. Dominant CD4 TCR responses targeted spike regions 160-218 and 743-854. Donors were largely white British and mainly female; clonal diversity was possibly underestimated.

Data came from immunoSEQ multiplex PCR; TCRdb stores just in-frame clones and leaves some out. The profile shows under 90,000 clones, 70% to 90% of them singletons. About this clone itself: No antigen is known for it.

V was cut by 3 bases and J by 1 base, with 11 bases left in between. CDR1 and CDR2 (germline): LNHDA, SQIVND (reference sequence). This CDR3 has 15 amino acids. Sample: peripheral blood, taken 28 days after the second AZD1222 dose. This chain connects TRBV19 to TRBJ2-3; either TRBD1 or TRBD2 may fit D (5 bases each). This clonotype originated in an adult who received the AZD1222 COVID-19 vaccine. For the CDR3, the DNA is TGTGCCAGTAGTATCGGGGTCAGGGGCACAGATACGCAGTATTTT. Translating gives CASSIGVRGTDTQYF. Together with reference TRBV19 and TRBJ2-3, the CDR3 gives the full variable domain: DGGITQSPKYLFRKEGQNVTLSCEQNLNHDAMYWYRQDPGQGLRLIYYSQIVNDFQKGDIAEGYSVSREKKESFPLTVTSAQKNPTAFYLCASSIGVRGTDTQYFGPGTRLTVL.